Below, 10 T cell receptor beta chains from the same sample are listed, as sequenced in a study of OX40 agonist ivuxolimab in advanced cancers. Here immunoSEQ multiplex PCR was the method, and the copy in TCRdb shows in-frame clones only, minus some. The sample lists roughly 76,000 clones; about 88% were seen once. The sample here was CD4+ or CD8+ T cells sorted from blood, taken in a trial of the OX40 agonist ivuxolimab. The receptors were sampled from an adult with an advanced solid tumor such as melanoma, head and neck, liver or kidney cancer.

The J gene is TRBJ1-2, the V gene TRBV6-1; 7 bases map to TRBD1. V was clipped by 4 bases and J by 6 bases; unmatched bases: 5. The CDR3 has 13 amino acids. In germline, CDR1 is MNHNS, CDR2 SASEGT. CDR3 loop: CASSVRGLHGYTF. As DNA, the CDR3 is TGTGCCAGCAGTGTGAGGGGGCTTCATGGCTACACCTTC.

This chain uses TRBV5-4 with TRBJ2-2; 7 nucleotides line up with TRBD2. Germline values: CDR1 SGHNT, CDR2 YYREEE (reference sequence). The CDR3 length is 16 residues. Trimming at V came to 4 bases and at J to 2 bases, leaving 8 bases not matched to a gene. Written as DNA, the CDR3 is TGTGCCAGCAGCCCGGGAGGTCAGAAAAACACCGGGGAGCTGTTTTTT. This translates into CASSPGGQKNTGELFF.

Turning to this clone: The same CDR3 also results from other DNA sequences found in this sample. The chain recombines TRBV15 with TRBJ1-2; tentatively, D is TRBD1 (6 bases). Germline lookup yields CDR1 LNHNV and CDR2 YYDKDF (reference sequence). The CDR3 length is 15 residues. Trimming shortened V by 0 bases and J by 4 bases, and 12 bases separated the two germline ends. The CDR3 here is CATSRDSQGSYGYTF. The CDR3 nucleotides are TGTGCCACCAGCAGAGATTCGCAGGGGTCCTATGGCTACACCTTC.

V is TRBV5-4 and J is TRBJ1-2; D not resolved. This CDR3 spans 17 amino acids. V was trimmed by 0 bases and J by 5 bases, leaving 20 bases between them. The germline V gene has CDR1 SGHNT and CDR2 YYREEE (reference sequence). CDR3 residues: CASSLVWPMGKDYGYTF. In DNA, the CDR3 is TGTGCCAGCAGCTTGGTATGGCCGATGGGAAAAGATTATGGCTACACCTTC.

The chain couples TRBV5-1 to TRBJ2-1; D tentatively fits TRBD1 or TRBD2 (6 bases each). V lost 0 bases, J lost 7 bases, and 14 bases lay in between. CDR1 SGHRS and CDR2 YFSETQ come from the germline V gene. The CDR3 extends over 15 amino acids. The CDR3 DNA reads TGCGCCAGCAGCTTGGGTTTACAGGGAGGTAATGAGCAGTTCTTC. Protein: CASSLGLQGGNEQFF.

The chain combines TRBV11-2 with TRBJ2-7; weak D call: TRBD1 (5 bases). Germline CDR1 and CDR2: SGHAT and FQNNGV. V shed 1 base and J shed 6 bases, with 13 bases lying between them. CDR3 size: 14 residues. This CDR3 is CASSLVNRPGEQYF. CDR3 nucleotides: TGTGCCAGCAGCTTAGTTAACAGGCCGGGCGAGCAGTACTTC.

As DNA, the CDR3 is TGTGCCAGCTCACTCGGGGCAGCCAATAATGAAAAACTGTTTTTT. This encodes CASSLGAANNEKLFF. This chain connects TRBV18 to TRBJ1-4; perhaps TRBD1 as D (5 bases). Germline V gene sequence: CDR1 KGHSH, CDR2 LQKENI. Trimming stripped 4 bases from V and 4 bases from J, with 13 bases between. The CDR3 loop spans 15 amino acids.

The rearrangement links TRBV20-1 to TRBJ1-1; tentatively, D is TRBD1 (6 bases). The CDR3 runs to 11 residues. Germline V lookup: CDR1 DFQATT, CDR2 SNEGSKA (reference sequence). CDR3 protein: CSPSQGLKAFF. In nucleotides, the CDR3 is TGCAGCCCCTCACAGGGTCTTAAAGCTTTCTTT.

This clone was detected a few times. The chain recombines TRBV19 with TRBJ1-1, with 7 nucleotides matching TRBD1. The ends lost 7 bases at V and 4 bases at J; junction bases unmatched: 9. Germline values: CDR1 LNHDA, CDR2 SQIVND (reference sequence). This CDR3 region has 14 residues. The CDR3 loop reads CASTLRDRSTEAFF. The CDR3, as DNA: TGTGCCAGTACTCTCAGGGACAGAAGCACTGAAGCTTTCTTT.

The rearrangement links TRBV28 to TRBJ2-3; 11 nucleotides agree with TRBD2. The CDR3 spans 15 residues. Trimming removed 7 bases from V and 5 bases from J; junction bases left unmatched: 8. Germline loops: CDR1 MDHEN, CDR2 SYDVKM. CDR3 in amino acids: CASTSSGRYGDTQYF. The CDR3 coding sequence is TGTGCCAGCACCTCTAGCGGGAGGTATGGAGATACGCAGTATTTT.